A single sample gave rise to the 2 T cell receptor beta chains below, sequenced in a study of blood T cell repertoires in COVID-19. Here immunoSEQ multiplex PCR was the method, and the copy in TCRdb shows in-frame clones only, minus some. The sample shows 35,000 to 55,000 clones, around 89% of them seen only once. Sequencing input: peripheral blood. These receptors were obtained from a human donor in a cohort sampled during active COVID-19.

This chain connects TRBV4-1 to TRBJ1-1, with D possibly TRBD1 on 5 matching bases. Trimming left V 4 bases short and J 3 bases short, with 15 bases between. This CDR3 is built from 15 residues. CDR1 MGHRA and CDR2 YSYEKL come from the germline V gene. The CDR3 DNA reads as TGCGCCAGCAGCCCCAGGGAAGGCTATGACACTGAAGCTTTCTTT. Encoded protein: CASSPREGYDTEAFF.

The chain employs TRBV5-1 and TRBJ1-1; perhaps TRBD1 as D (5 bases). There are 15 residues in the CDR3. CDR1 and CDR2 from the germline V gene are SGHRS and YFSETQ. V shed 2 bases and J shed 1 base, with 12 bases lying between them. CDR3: CASSFGGAGNTEAFF. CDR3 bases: TGCGCCAGCAGCTTTGGAGGGGCGGGGAACACTGAAGCTTTCTTT. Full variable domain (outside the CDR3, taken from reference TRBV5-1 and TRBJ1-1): KAGVTQTPRYLIKTRGQQVTLSCSPISGHRSVSWYQQTPGQGLQFLFEYFSETQRNKGNFPGRFSGRQFSNSRSEMNVSTLELGDSALYLCASSFGGAGNTEAFFGQGTRLTVV.